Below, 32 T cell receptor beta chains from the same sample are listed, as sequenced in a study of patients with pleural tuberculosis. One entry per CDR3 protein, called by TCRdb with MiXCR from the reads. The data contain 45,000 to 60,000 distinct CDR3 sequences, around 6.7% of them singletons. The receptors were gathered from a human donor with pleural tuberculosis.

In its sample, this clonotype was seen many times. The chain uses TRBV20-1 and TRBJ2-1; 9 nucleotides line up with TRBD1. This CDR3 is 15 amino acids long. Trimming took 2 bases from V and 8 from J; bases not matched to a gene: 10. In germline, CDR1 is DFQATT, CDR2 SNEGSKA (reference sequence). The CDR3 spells CSARPRDRVNDEQFF. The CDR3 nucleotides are TGCAGTGCTAGACCCAGGGACAGGGTGAACGATGAGCAGTTCTTC.

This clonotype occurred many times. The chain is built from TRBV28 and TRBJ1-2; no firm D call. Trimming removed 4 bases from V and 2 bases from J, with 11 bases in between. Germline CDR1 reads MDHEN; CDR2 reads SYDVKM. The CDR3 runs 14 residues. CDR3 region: CASSSGSVNYGYTF. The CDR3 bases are TGTGCCAGCAGTTCGGGGTCAGTAAACTATGGCTACACCTTC.

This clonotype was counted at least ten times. Here the CDR3 reads CASNRQRRYNEQFF. DNA of the CDR3: TGTGCCAGCAACAGGCAGAGGAGGTACAATGAGCAGTTCTTC. The rearrangement joins TRBV28 to TRBJ2-1; perhaps D is TRBD1 or TRBD2 (5 bases each). Trimming stripped 7 bases from V and 4 bases from J, with 14 bases between. Germline CDR1 reads MDHEN; CDR2 reads SYDVKM. The CDR3 extends over 14 amino acids.

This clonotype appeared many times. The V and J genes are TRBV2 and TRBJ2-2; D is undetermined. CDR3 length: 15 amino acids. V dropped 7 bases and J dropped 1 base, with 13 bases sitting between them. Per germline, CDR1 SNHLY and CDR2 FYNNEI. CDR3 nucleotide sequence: TGTGCCAGCACCCAGACATTGGGGAACACCGGGGAGCTGTTTTTT. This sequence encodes CASTQTLGNTGELFF.

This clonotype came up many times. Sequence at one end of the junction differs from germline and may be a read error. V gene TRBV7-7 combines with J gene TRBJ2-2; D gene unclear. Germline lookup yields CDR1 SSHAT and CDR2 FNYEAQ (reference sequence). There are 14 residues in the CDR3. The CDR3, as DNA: TGTGCTAGCAGCTTCCATTTAAACACCGGGGAGCTGTTTTTT. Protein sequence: CASSFHLNTGELFF.

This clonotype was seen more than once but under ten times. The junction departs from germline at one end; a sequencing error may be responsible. CDR3 in amino acids: CGVDGFGRTEAFF. The CDR3 DNA sequence: TGCGGCGTTGATGGGTTCGGTCGCACTGAAGCTTTCTTT. This chain uses TRBV29-1 with TRBJ1-1, with D hard to call. The CDR3 is 13 amino acids. Germline V gene sequence: CDR1 SQVTM, CDR2 ANQGSEA. Looking up the rest from reference TRBV29-1 and TRBJ1-1 gives the full variable domain: SAVISQKPSRDICQRGTSLTIQCQVDSQVTMMFWYRQQPGQSLTLIATANQGSEATYESGFVIDKFPISRPNLTFSTLTVSNMSPEDSSIYLCGVDGFGRTEAFFGQGTRLTVV.

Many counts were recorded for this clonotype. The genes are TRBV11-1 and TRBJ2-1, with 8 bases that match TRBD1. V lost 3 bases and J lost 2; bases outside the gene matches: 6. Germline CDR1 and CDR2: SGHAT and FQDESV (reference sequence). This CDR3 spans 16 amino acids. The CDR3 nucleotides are TGTGCCAGCAGCTTTCCCTCAGGGGGCGCCTACAATGAGCAGTTCTTC. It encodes CASSFPSGGAYNEQFF. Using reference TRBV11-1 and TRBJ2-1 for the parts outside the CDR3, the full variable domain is EAEVAQSPRYKITEKSQAVAFWCDPISGHATLYWYRQILGQGPELLVQFQDESVVDDSQLPKDRFSAERLKGVDSTLKIQPAELGDSAMYLCASSFPSGGAYNEQFFGPGTRLTVL.

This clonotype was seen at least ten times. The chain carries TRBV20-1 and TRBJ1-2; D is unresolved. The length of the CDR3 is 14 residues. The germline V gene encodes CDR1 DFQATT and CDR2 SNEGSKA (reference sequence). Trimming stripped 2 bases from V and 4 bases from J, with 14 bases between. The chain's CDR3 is CSARSEAHGYGYTF. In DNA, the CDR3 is TGCAGTGCTAGATCGGAGGCACACGGCTATGGCTACACCTTC.

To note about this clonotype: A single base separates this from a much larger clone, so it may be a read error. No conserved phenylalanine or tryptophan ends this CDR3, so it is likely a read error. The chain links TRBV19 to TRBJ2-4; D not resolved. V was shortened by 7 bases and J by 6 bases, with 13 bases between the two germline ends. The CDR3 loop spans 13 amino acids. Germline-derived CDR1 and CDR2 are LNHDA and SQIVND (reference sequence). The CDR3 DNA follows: TGTGCCAGTAATCGCACGCCTGGAAACATTCAGTACCTC. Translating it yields CASNRTPGNIQYL.

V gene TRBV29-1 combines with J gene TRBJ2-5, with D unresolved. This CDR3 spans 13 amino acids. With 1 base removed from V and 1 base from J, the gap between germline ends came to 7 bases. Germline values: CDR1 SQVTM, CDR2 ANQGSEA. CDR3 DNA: TGCAGCGTTGAAGTTCATCGCCAAGAGACCCAGTACTTC. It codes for CSVEVHRQETQYF. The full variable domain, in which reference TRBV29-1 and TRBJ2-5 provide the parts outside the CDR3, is SAVISQKPSRDICQRGTSLTIQCQVDSQVTMMFWYRQQPGQSLTLIATANQGSEATYESGFVIDKFPISRPNLTFSTLTVSNMSPEDSSIYLCSVEVHRQETQYFGPGTRLLVL.

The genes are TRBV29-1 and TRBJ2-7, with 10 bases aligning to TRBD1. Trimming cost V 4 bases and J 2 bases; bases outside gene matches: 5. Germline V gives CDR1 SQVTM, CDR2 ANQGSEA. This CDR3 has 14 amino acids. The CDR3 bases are TGCAGCGTTGTTCGCGGACAGGGGGCCTACGAGCAGTACTTC. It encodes CSVVRGQGAYEQYF.

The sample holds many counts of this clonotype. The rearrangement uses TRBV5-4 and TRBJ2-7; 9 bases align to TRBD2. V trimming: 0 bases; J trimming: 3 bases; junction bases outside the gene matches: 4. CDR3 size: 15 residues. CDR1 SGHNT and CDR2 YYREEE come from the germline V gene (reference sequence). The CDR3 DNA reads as TGTGCCAGCAGCTTGGATGCTAGCGGGAACTACGAGCAGTACGTC. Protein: CASSLDASGNYEQYV.

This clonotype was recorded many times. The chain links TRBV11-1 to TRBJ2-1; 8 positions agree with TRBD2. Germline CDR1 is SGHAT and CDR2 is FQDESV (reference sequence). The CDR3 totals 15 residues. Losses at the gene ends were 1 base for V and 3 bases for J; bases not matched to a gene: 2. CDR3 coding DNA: TGTGCCAGCAGCTTAGTACTAGCGGACTACAATGAGCAGTTCTTC. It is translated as CASSLVLADYNEQFF.

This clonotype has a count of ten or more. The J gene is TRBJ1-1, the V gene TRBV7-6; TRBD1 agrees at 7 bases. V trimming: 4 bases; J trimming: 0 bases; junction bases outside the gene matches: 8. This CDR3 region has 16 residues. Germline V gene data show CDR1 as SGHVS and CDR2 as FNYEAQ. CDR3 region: CASSSKTGPMNTEAFF. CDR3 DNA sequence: TGTGCCAGCAGCTCGAAGACAGGGCCGATGAACACTGAAGCTTTCTTT. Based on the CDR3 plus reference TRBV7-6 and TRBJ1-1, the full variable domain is GAGVSQSPRYKVTKRGQDVALRCDPISGHVSLYWYRQALGQGPEFLTYFNYEAQQDKSGLPNDRFSAERPEGSISTLTIQRTEQRDSAMYRCASSSKTGPMNTEAFFGQGTRLTVV.

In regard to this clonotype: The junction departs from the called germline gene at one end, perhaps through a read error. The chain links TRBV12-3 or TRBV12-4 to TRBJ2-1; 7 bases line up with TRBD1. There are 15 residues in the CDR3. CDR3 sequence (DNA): TGTACCAGCAGCTCGACAGGGACCCTCTACAATGAGCAGTTCTTC. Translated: CTSSSTGTLYNEQFF.

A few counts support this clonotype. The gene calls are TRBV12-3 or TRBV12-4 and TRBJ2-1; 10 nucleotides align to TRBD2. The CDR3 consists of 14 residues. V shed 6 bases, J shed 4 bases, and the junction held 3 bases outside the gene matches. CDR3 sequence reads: CASRGLAEYNEQFF. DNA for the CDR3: TGTGCCAGCAGAGGACTAGCGGAATACAATGAGCAGTTCTTC.

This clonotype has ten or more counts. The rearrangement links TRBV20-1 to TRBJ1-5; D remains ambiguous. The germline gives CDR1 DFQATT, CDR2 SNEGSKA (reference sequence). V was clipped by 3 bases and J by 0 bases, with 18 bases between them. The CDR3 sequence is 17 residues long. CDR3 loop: CSASPYGRYYSNQPQHF. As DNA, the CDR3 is TGCAGTGCTAGTCCTTATGGCAGATACTATAGCAATCAGCCCCAGCATTTT.

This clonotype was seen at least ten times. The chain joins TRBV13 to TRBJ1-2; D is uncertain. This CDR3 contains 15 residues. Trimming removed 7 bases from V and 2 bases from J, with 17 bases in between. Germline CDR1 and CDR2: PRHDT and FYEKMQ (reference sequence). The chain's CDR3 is CASTFRAEPNYGYTF. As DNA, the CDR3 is TGTGCCAGCACCTTCCGGGCAGAACCCAACTATGGCTACACCTTC.

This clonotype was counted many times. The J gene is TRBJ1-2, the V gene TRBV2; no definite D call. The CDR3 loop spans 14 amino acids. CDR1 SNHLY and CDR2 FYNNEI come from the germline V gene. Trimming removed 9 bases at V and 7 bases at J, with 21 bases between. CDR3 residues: CASVVLDRSAGYTF. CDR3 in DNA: TGTGCCAGTGTGGTCCTGGACCGCTCGGCTGGCTACACCTTC. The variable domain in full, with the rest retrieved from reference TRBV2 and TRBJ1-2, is EPEVTQTPSHQVTQMGQEVILRCVPISNHLYFYWYRQILGQKVEFLVSFYNNEISEKSEIFDDQFSVERPDGSNFTLKIRSTKLEDSAMYFCASVVLDRSAGYTFGSGTRLTVV.

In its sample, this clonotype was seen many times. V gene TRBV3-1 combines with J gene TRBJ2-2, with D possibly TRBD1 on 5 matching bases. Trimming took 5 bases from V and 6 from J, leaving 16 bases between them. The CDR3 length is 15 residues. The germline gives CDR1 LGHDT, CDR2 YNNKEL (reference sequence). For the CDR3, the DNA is TGTGCCAGCAGCTTATCCCAGGCAGGGCCCGGGGAGCTGTTTTTT. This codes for CASSLSQAGPGELFF.

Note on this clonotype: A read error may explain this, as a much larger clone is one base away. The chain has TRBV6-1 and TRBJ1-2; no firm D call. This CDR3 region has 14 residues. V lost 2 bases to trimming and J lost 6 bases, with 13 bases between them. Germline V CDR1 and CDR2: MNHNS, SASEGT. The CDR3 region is CASSEKFPGNGYTF. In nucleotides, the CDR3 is TGTGCCAGCAGTGAAAAGTTCCCCGGGAATGGCTACACCTTC.

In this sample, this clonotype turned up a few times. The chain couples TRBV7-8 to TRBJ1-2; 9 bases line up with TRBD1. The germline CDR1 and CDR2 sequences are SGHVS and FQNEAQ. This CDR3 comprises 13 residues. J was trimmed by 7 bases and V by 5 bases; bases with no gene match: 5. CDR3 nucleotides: TGTGCCAGCAGCCAGGACAGGGGAGGTGGCTACACCTTC. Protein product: CASSQDRGGGYTF.

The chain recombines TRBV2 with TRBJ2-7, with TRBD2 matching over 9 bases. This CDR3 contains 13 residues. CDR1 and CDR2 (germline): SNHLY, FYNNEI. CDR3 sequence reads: CARARLAAYEQYF. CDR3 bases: TGTGCTAGAGCCCGACTAGCGGCCTACGAGCAGTACTTC.

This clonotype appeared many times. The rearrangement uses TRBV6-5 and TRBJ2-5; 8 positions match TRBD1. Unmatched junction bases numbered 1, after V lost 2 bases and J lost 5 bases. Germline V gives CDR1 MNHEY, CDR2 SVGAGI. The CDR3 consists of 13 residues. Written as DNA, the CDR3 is TGTGCCAGCAGTTACAACAGGGGGGAGACCCAGTACTTC. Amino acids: CASSYNRGETQYF.

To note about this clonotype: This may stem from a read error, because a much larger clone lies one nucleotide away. The CDR3 is CANSPRVIMNTEAFF. CDR3 DNA: TGTGCCAACTCCCCCAGGGTAATTATGAACACTGAAGCTTTCTTT. The chain combines TRBV18 with TRBJ1-1; TRBD1 is a possible D gene (5 bases). CDR3 length: 15 residues. V dropped 10 bases and J dropped 0 bases, with 18 bases sitting between them. The germline V gene has CDR1 KGHSH and CDR2 LQKENI. The full variable domain, with the rest looked up from reference TRBV18 and TRBJ1-1, is NAGVMQNPRHLVRRRGQEARLRCSPMKGHSHVYWYRQLPEEGLKFMVYLQKENIIDESGMPKERFSAEFPKEGPSILRIQQVVRGDSAAYFCANSPRVIMNTEAFFGQGTRLTVV.

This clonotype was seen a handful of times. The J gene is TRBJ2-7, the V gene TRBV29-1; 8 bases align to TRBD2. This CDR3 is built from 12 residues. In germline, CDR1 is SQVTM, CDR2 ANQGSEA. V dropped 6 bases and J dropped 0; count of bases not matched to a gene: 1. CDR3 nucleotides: TGCAGCGTAACTAGCGGCTCCTACGAGCAGTACTTC. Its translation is CSVTSGSYEQYF.

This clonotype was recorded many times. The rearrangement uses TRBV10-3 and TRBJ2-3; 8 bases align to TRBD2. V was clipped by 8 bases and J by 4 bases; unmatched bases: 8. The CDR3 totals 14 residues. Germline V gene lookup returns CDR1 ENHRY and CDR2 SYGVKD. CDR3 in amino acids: CAISGTSDPDTQYF. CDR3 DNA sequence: TGTGCCATCTCCGGGACTAGTGATCCAGATACGCAGTATTTT.

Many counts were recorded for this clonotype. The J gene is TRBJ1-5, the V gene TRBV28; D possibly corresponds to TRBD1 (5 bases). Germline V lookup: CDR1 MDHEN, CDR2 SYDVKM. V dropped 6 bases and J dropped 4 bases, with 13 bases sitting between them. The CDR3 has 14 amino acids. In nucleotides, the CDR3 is TGTGCCAGCAGGGACGGTGGGGGAAATCAGCCCCAGCATTTT. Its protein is CASRDGGGNQPQHF.

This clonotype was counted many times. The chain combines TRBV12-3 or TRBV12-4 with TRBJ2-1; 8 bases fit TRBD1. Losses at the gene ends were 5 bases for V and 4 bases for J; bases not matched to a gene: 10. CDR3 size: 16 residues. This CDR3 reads CASSPRTGNLYNEQFF. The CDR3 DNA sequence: TGTGCCAGCAGTCCCCGGACAGGGAACTTGTACAATGAGCAGTTCTTC.

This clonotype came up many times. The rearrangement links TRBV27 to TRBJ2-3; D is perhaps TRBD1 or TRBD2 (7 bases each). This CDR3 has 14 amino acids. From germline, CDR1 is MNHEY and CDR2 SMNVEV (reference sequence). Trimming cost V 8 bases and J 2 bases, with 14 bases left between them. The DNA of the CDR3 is TGTGCCAGCCAGGGGGGGGCAATCACAGATACGCAGTATTTT. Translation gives CASQGGAITDTQYF.

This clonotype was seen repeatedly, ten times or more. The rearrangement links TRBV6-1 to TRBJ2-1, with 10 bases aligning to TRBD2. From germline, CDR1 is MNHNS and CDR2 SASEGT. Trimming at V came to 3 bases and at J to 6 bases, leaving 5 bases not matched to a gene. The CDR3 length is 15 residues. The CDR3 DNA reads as TGTGCCAGCAGTGATCCGACTAGCGGGCTCAATGAGCAGTTCTTC. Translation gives CASSDPTSGLNEQFF.

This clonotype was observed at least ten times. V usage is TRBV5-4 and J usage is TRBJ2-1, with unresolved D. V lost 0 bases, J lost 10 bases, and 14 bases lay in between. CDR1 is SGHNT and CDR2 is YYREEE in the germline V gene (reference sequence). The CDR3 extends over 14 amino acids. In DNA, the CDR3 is TGTGCCAGCAGCTTGGTGATAGCCCTCCGGGAGCAGTTCTTC. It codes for CASSLVIALREQFF.